These 26 T cell receptor beta chains share one sample of origin, sequenced in a study of cytomegalovirus exposure and HLA in healthy donors. This table comes from immunoSEQ multiplex PCR, and its TCRdb copy is limited to in-frame clones, with some not included. The sample holds 150,000 to 200,000 clones, 65% to 85% seen once. The material sequenced was PBMCs. All receptors derive from a woman younger than 35 in good health and CMV-seropositive.

The chain links TRBV4-1 to TRBJ2-1; D unclear. This CDR3 comprises 12 residues. Germline V gene sequence: CDR1 MGHRA, CDR2 YSYEKL. V was pared by 3 bases and J by 6 bases, with 6 bases between. CDR3 in amino acids: CASSQTSNEQFF. CDR3 coding DNA: TGCGCCAGCAGCCAGACTTCCAATGAGCAGTTCTTC.

This clone was found once. The genes are TRBV4-1 and TRBJ2-1; weak D call: TRBD2 (6 bases). Trimming shortened V by 1 base and J by 3 bases, and 10 bases separated the two germline ends. CDR1 MGHRA and CDR2 YSYEKL come from the germline V gene. CDR3 length equals 15 residues. Written as DNA, the CDR3 is TGCGCCAGCAGCCAAGGGCGGGGAATCTACAATGAGCAGTTCTTC. This codes for CASSQGRGIYNEQFF.

J is TRBJ2-3 and V is TRBV19; 8 positions match TRBD1. CDR1 and CDR2 (germline): LNHDA, SQIVND (reference sequence). The CDR3 is 14 amino acids. The junction had 11 bases not matched to a gene; V was cut back by 10 bases and J by 5 bases. The CDR3 sequence is CATSRTGQRDTQYF. In DNA form, the CDR3 reads TGTGCCACCTCAAGGACAGGGCAGCGAGATACGCAGTATTTT.

The CDR3 sequence is CSVPGQSNEKLFF. CDR3 coding DNA: TGCAGCGTCCCGGGACAGAGTAATGAAAAACTGTTTTTT. V usage is TRBV29-1 and J usage is TRBJ1-4, with 7 bases matching TRBD1. The germline gives CDR1 SQVTM, CDR2 ANQGSEA. After removal of 6 bases from V and 4 bases from J, the junction contained 5 bases not matched to a gene. CDR3 length: 13 residues.

This chain joins TRBV6-5 and TRBJ2-7; D gene uncertain. V was trimmed by 2 bases and J by 4 bases, leaving 15 bases between them. Germline V gives CDR1 MNHEY, CDR2 SVGAGI. The CDR3 is 15 amino acids. The CDR3 coding sequence is TGTGCCAGCAGTTACAATCCGAGTGTCAATTACGAGCAGTACTTC. Translated: CASSYNPSVNYEQYF.

The V call is TRBV5-8, the J call TRBJ2-5; D unclear. Germline V gives CDR1 SGHTS, CDR2 YDEGEE. Trimming removed 0 bases at V and 0 bases at J, with 6 bases between. This CDR3 has 14 residues. CDR3 amino acids: CASSLVLDQETQYF. Written as DNA, the CDR3 is TGTGCCAGCAGCTTGGTCCTAGACCAAGAGACCCAGTACTTC.

The chain couples TRBV4-3 to TRBJ2-3; D is unresolved. Trimming took off 1 base at V and 0 bases at J, with 11 bases between the two ends. The length of the CDR3 is 16 residues. Germline values: CDR1 LGHNA, CDR2 YSLEER. The chain's CDR3 is CASSQVNRASTDTQYF. The DNA of the CDR3 is TGCGCCAGCAGCCAAGTAAACAGAGCTAGCACAGATACGCAGTATTTT.

The chain is built from TRBV4-1 and TRBJ1-1; 8 bases fit TRBD1. V lost 5 bases and J lost 3; bases outside the gene matches: 8. Germline V gene sequence: CDR1 MGHRA, CDR2 YSYEKL. CDR3 size: 15 residues. The CDR3 region is CASSSGGALYTEAFF. DNA of the CDR3: TGCGCCAGCAGCTCAGGGGGCGCATTGTACACTGAAGCTTTCTTT.

V usage is TRBV4-2 and J usage is TRBJ2-2; 14 bases are a match to TRBD2. This CDR3 is built from 19 residues. Germline V gene lookup returns CDR1 LGHNA and CDR2 YNFKEQ. The trim removed 1 base at V and 0 bases at J, leaving 4 bases unmatched. CDR3 loop: CASSQGTSGGFSNTGELFF. DNA for the CDR3: TGTGCCAGCAGCCAAGGGACTAGCGGGGGGTTCTCGAACACCGGGGAGCTGTTTTTT.

This clone occurred once. V gene TRBV5-6 combines with J gene TRBJ1-5; TRBD1 might be the D (5 bases). In germline, CDR1 is SGHDT, CDR2 YYEEEE. V lost 6 bases to trimming and J lost 2 bases, with 12 bases between them. The CDR3 is 14 amino acids. CDR3 coding DNA: TGTGCCAGCACTATGGGGGGGGGCAATCAGCCCCAGCATTTT. This gives the protein CASTMGGGNQPQHF.

V gene TRBV10-1 combines with J gene TRBJ1-1; D is perhaps TRBD1 (6 bases). Germline assignment: CDR1 WNHNN and CDR2 SYGVQD (reference sequence). V shed 4 bases and J shed 0 bases, with 9 bases lying between them. CDR3 length equals 14 residues. In nucleotides, the CDR3 is TGCGCCAGCAGTGCGACAGGCATGAACACTGAAGCTTTCTTT. Its protein is CASSATGMNTEAFF.

The chain combines TRBV25-1 with TRBJ1-1, with D tentatively TRBD1 (6 bases). V dropped 3 bases and J dropped 4 bases, with 12 bases sitting between them. The CDR3 length is 14 residues. Germline V gives CDR1 MGHDK, CDR2 SYGVNS. The CDR3 coding sequence is TGTGCCAGCAGTGACAAGGGGGGGGGCACTGAAGCTTTCTTT. Residues: CASSDKGGGTEAFF.

This chain joins TRBV4-2 and TRBJ2-5; TRBD2 is a possible D gene (6 bases). The CDR3 totals 13 residues. Trimming shortened V by 1 base and J by 4 bases, and 7 bases separated the two germline ends. In germline, CDR1 is LGHNA, CDR2 YNFKEQ. CDR3 region: CASSQVTRETQYF. The CDR3 DNA sequence: TGTGCCAGCAGCCAAGTGACTAGAGAGACCCAGTACTTC.

The chain recombines TRBV7-9 with TRBJ2-1; TRBD1 matches 9 bases. J was trimmed by 0 bases and V by 4 bases; bases with no gene match: 10. The germline CDR1 and CDR2 sequences are SEHNR and FQNEAQ (reference sequence). The length of the CDR3 is 18 residues. For the CDR3, the DNA is TGTGCCAGCAGCTCAATAAGGACAGGGGAAGTCTCCTACAATGAGCAGTTCTTC. This codes for CASSSIRTGEVSYNEQFF.

The rearrangement uses TRBV27 and TRBJ2-1; D is possibly TRBD2 (5 bases). Trimming left V 5 bases short and J 4 bases short, with 12 bases between. Per germline, CDR1 MNHEY and CDR2 SMNVEV (reference sequence). The CDR3 extends over 14 amino acids. Here the CDR3 DNA reads TGTGCCAGCAGTCCCCCTAAGCGGTACAATGAGCAGTTCTTC. This sequence encodes CASSPPKRYNEQFF.

The V and J genes are TRBV7-2 and TRBJ1-5; the D gene is possibly TRBD1 (6 bases). Germline V CDR1 and CDR2: SGHTA, FQGNSA. CDR3 length: 15 amino acids. Deletions cut 5 bases from V and 4 bases from J, with 15 bases between. CDR3 in amino acids: CASSRLQGSNQPQHF. The CDR3 DNA follows: TGTGCCAGCAGCCGGCTACAGGGTTCGAATCAGCCCCAGCATTTT.

V and J are TRBV7-9 and TRBJ2-5, with D possibly TRBD2 on 5 matching bases. Germline V gene lookup returns CDR1 SEHNR and CDR2 FQNEAQ (reference sequence). There are 15 residues in the CDR3. V shed 3 bases and J shed 1 base, with 12 bases lying between them. The CDR3 nucleotides read TGTGCCAGCAGCTTTGGGTCGGACTCCCAAGAGACCCAGTACTTC. Its protein is CASSFGSDSQETQYF.

The table lists this clone with a count of one. The V and J genes are TRBV5-1 and TRBJ1-2; 8 bases map to TRBD1. V was pared by 1 base and J by 8 bases, with 13 bases of the junction left unmatched. The CDR3 totals 16 residues. Per the germline V gene, CDR1 is SGHRS and CDR2 is YFSETQ. The CDR3 DNA sequence: TGCGCCAGCAGCTTGATGGGCCCTGGGACAGGACAAGGCTACACCTTC. Protein: CASSLMGPGTGQGYTF.

The CDR3 sequence: CASSKNSDSYGYTF. In nucleotides, the CDR3 is TGTGCCAGCAGTAAAAATTCTGACAGCTATGGCTACACCTTC. V usage is TRBV28 and J usage is TRBJ1-2; D may be TRBD1 (5 bases). V was shortened by 5 bases and J by 4 bases, with 14 bases between the two germline ends. CDR1 MDHEN and CDR2 SYDVKM come from the germline V gene. The CDR3 is made up of 14 amino acids.

The V and J genes are TRBV7-9 and TRBJ2-2, with 7 bases that match TRBD2. This CDR3 comprises 12 residues. V lost 5 bases and J lost 7; bases outside the gene matches: 1. Germline V gene lookup returns CDR1 SEHNR and CDR2 FQNEAQ (reference sequence). The CDR3 here is CASSGLVGELFF. The CDR3 DNA sequence: TGTGCCAGCAGCGGACTAGTCGGGGAGCTGTTTTTT. The full variable domain, in which reference TRBV7-9 and TRBJ2-2 provide the parts outside the CDR3, is DTGVSQNPRHKITKRGQNVTFRCDPISEHNRLYWYRQTLGQGPEFLTYFQNEAQLEKSRLLSDRFSAERPKGSFSTLEIQRTEQGDSAMYLCASSGLVGELFFGEGSRLTVL.

The chain joins TRBV28 to TRBJ2-1, with 7 bases fitting TRBD1. The CDR3 length is 14 residues. CDR1 and CDR2 (germline): MDHEN, SYDVKM. With 4 bases clipped from V and 7 bases from J, the junction kept 7 bases outside the gene matches. The DNA of the CDR3 is TGTGCCAGCAGTTCGGGACAGTGGCCTAATGAGCAGTTCTTC. As protein: CASSSGQWPNEQFF.

V and J are TRBV11-2 and TRBJ2-2; D might be TRBD1 (6 bases). This CDR3 has 12 amino acids. Trimming removed 5 bases at V and 10 bases at J, with 11 bases between. Germline CDR1 and CDR2: SGHAT and FQNNGV. CDR3 amino acids: CASSVRGLELFF. The CDR3 DNA is TGTGCCAGCAGCGTCAGGGGATTGGAGCTGTTTTTT.

The V and J genes are TRBV5-4 and TRBJ2-2; no definite D call. The CDR3 has 14 residues. Trimming cost V 6 bases and J 1 base, with 10 bases left between them. Germline loops: CDR1 SGHNT, CDR2 YYREEE (reference sequence). CDR3 sequence: CASTKALNTGELFF. The CDR3 region has the DNA TGTGCCAGCACCAAAGCCTTGAACACCGGGGAGCTGTTTTTT.

In nucleotides, the CDR3 is TGTGCCAGCACGCAAGAGGGATTCGGGGAGCTGTTTTTT. This translates into CASTQEGFGELFF. The chain employs TRBV2 and TRBJ2-2; weak D call: TRBD2 (5 bases). V lost 7 bases to trimming and J lost 7 bases, with 13 bases between them. The germline CDR1 and CDR2 sequences are SNHLY and FYNNEI. This CDR3 contains 13 residues.

J is TRBJ2-7 and V is TRBV10-3, with a possible D match to TRBD2 (6 bases). V lost 10 bases and J 1 base, leaving 8 bases between the germline ends. The CDR3 runs 11 residues. Germline loops: CDR1 ENHRY, CDR2 SYGVKD. The CDR3, as DNA: TGTGCCAGCCGGGAGTCCTACGAGCAGTACTTC. This encodes CASRESYEQYF.

V is TRBV6-1 and J is TRBJ2-3, with TRBD1 identical over 7 bases. Looked up from germline, CDR1 is MNHNS and CDR2 is SASEGT. This CDR3 contains 15 residues. The V and J ends lost 0 bases and 9 bases, in that order; junction bases with no gene match: 9. The DNA for the CDR3 is TGTGCCAGCAGTGAAGCCCTCGGACAGGCAGGGACGCAGTATTTT. The encoded protein is CASSEALGQAGTQYF.